This is a list of T cell receptor beta chains from one sample in a study of blood T cell repertoires in COVID-19. Libraries were prepared by immunoSEQ multiplex PCR; TCRdb keeps only in-frame clonotypes and omits some of them. The table shows some 89,000 clones, with roughly 89% occurring only once. Sequencing was done on a sample of peripheral blood. Every receptor here comes from a human donor in a cohort sampled during active COVID-19. Both conserved end residues are part of each CDR3. D genes are given only for firm matches. Only some rows state a clone size, as once, few, many or a class for expanded clones.

cdr3_aa | cdr3_nt | v_call | cdr3_length | d_call | j_call | clone_size
CASSGAGANVLTF | TGTGCCAGCAGCGGAGCTGGGGCCAACGTCCTGACTTTC | TRBV6-5 | 13 | - | TRBJ2-6 | -
CASSPERANYEQYF | TGTGCCAGCAGCCCCGAGAGGGCGAACTACGAGCAGTACTTC | TRBV7-2 | 14 | - | TRBJ2-7 | few
CASSIRFSGTYEQYF | TGTGCCAGCAGTATAAGGTTTAGCGGAACCTACGAGCAGTACTTC | TRBV7-2 | 15 | - | TRBJ2-7 | -
CASSSDNQPQHF | TGTGCCAGCAGCTCAGACAATCAGCCCCAGCATTTT | TRBV7-9 | 12 | - | TRBJ1-5 | -
CASSLEAGGGEYF | TGTGCCAGCAGCTTAGAAGCAGGCGGAGGGGAGTACTTC | TRBV11-2 | 13 | - | TRBJ2-7 | few
CASSQDIANEKLFF | TGCGCCAGCAGCCAAGACATAGCTAATGAAAAACTGTTTTTT | TRBV5-1 | 14 | - | TRBJ1-4 | once
CASSIGQGGETQYF | TGTGCCAGCAGCATCGGACAGGGAGGAGAGACCCAGTACTTC | TRBV5-4 | 14 | TRBD1 | TRBJ2-5 | -
CASSLDRGIGKLFF | TGTGCCAGCAGCTTAGATAGAGGGATAGGAAAACTGTTTTTT | TRBV13 | 14 | - | TRBJ1-4 | -
CASIQGQGGRNTEAFF | TGTGCCAGTATCCAAGGACAGGGGGGGAGGAACACTGAAGCTTTCTTT | TRBV19 | 16 | TRBD1 | TRBJ1-1 | -
CASSKGQGGDLGNEKLFF | TGTGCCAGCAGCAAAGGGCAGGGCGGAGATTTGGGTAATGAAAAACTGTTTTTT | TRBV21-1 | 18 | - | TRBJ1-4 | -
CASTWTGTGEQYF | TGTGCCAGCACCTGGACAGGGACGGGGGAGCAGTACTTC | TRBV7-9 | 13 | TRBD1 | TRBJ2-7 | few
CASSGNRGHSSNIQYF | TGTGCCAGCAGTGGGAACAGGGGGCATAGTTCAAACATTCAGTACTTC | TRBV2 | 16 | TRBD1 | TRBJ2-4 | -
CASSADSGRSTDTQYF | TGTGCCAGCAGCGCAGACTCAGGGAGGAGCACAGATACGCAGTATTTT | TRBV9 | 16 | - | TRBJ2-3 | -
CASSQGTGLTEAFF | TGTGCCAGCAGCCAAGGGACAGGCCTCACTGAAGCTTTCTTT | TRBV3-1/TRBV3-2 | 14 | TRBD1 | TRBJ1-1 | -
CSVEDPTGGHGYTF | TGCAGCGTTGAAGATCCGACAGGGGGGCATGGCTACACCTTC | TRBV29-1 | 14 | TRBD1 | TRBJ1-2 | -
CASSREGQEIYEQYF | TGCGCCAGCAGCCGTGAGGGACAGGAGATCTACGAGCAGTACTTC | TRBV4-1 | 15 | TRBD1 | TRBJ2-7 | -
CASSSDLDNEQFF | TGTGCCAGCAGTTCTGACTTGGATAATGAGCAGTTCTTC | TRBV6-5 | 13 | - | TRBJ2-1 | -
CASSYDTYSSYEQYF | TGTGCCAGCAGTTACGACACCTATAGCTCCTACGAGCAGTACTTC | TRBV6-5 | 15 | - | TRBJ2-7 | -
CASKLDMNTEAFF | TGTGCCAGCAAACTGGACATGAACACTGAAGCTTTCTTT | TRBV3-1/TRBV3-2 | 13 | - | TRBJ1-1 | -
CASSTWTGDYGYTF | TGTGCCAGTAGTACCTGGACAGGGGACTATGGCTACACCTTC | TRBV19 | 14 | TRBD1 | TRBJ1-2 | -
CASSLGQTESNTEAFF | TGCGCCAGCAGCCTCGGACAGACAGAGTCGAACACTGAAGCTTTCTTT | TRBV5-1 | 16 | - | TRBJ1-1 | -
CASSDFRGRGNEQFF | TGTGCCAGCAGTGATTTCCGAGGCCGGGGGAATGAGCAGTTCTTC | TRBV2 | 15 | - | TRBJ2-1 | -
CASSLSPGGRDEQFF | TGTGCCAGCAGTTTATCCCCGGGAGGGAGGGATGAGCAGTTCTTC | TRBV28 | 15 | TRBD2 | TRBJ2-1 | -
CASSLVWGDSTDTQYF | TGCGCCAGCAGCTTGGTTTGGGGGGACAGCACAGATACGCAGTATTTT | TRBV5-1 | 16 | - | TRBJ2-3 | -
CASSEYSGSQGEQFF | TGTGCCAGCAGTGAATATTCCGGGAGCCAGGGTGAGCAGTTCTTC | TRBV25-1 | 15 | - | TRBJ2-1 | -
CASRDGTGYNYGYTF | TGCGCCAGCAGGGACGGGACAGGGTATAACTATGGCTACACCTTC | TRBV5-1 | 15 | TRBD1 | TRBJ1-2 | -
CSVEQGPGTHEKLFF | TGCAGCGTTGAGCAGGGGCCGGGGACCCATGAAAAACTGTTTTTT | TRBV29-1 | 15 | - | TRBJ1-4 | -
CSVGTGNYGYTF | TGCAGCGTTGGGACAGGGAACTATGGCTACACCTTC | TRBV29-1 | 12 | TRBD1 | TRBJ1-2 | once
CASSLVQGPNSPLHF | TGTGCCAGCAGCTTAGTGCAGGGCCCCAATTCACCCCTCCACTTT | TRBV7-6 | 15 | - | TRBJ1-6 | once
CASSVERDRVYEQYF | TGTGCCAGCAGCGTAGAAAGGGACAGGGTCTACGAGCAGTACTTC | TRBV9 | 15 | TRBD1 | TRBJ2-7 | -
CASSPWTGAYSGNTIYF | TGTGCCAGCAGCCCCTGGACAGGAGCTTACTCTGGAAACACCATATATTTT | TRBV9 | 17 | TRBD1 | TRBJ1-3 | once
CASSSPPRDSSYGYTF | TGTGCCAGCAGTTCCCCGCCCCGGGACAGCTCCTATGGCTACACCTTC | TRBV28 | 16 | TRBD1 | TRBJ1-2 | -
CAWSVLRGRRNNEQFF | TGTGCCTGGAGTGTACTTCGCGGGAGACGGAACAATGAGCAGTTCTTC | TRBV30 | 16 | TRBD2 | TRBJ2-1 | -
CASSATGGVNYGYTF | TGTGCCAGCAGTGCTACAGGGGGGGTTAACTATGGCTACACCTTC | TRBV27 | 15 | TRBD1 | TRBJ1-2 | -
CASSREAAKNIQYF | TGTGCCAGCAGCCGGGAGGCCGCCAAAAACATTCAGTACTTC | TRBV7-6 | 14 | TRBD2 | TRBJ2-4 | -